Shown below are 4 T cell receptor beta chains from a single sample sequenced in a study of T-cell reconstitution after alpha-beta-depleted transplantation in children. This sample's TCRbeta library carried unique molecular identifier barcodes. TCRdb recomputed calls from the PCR reads with MiXCR, one row per CDR3 protein. The sample yields about 200,000 distinct CDR3 sequences, around 9.2% seen once. The material was PBMCs, mostly from graft donor cells, obtained 360 days after TCRalphabeta/CD19-depleted stem cell transplant. These receptors were obtained from a male patient between 2 and 15 years old who had a stem cell transplant for acute myeloid leukemia, so the T cells may come from the graft donor.

This clonotype was counted ten times or more. The rearrangement links TRBV15 to TRBJ2-6, with D uncertain. The germline V gene has CDR1 LNHNV and CDR2 YYDKDF (reference sequence). The V end lost 4 bases, the J end lost 0 bases, and 16 bases lay between the germline ends. The CDR3 loop spans 18 amino acids. CDR3 protein: CATSTTSMPSSGANVLTF. DNA of the CDR3: TGTGCCACCAGCACAACGAGTATGCCGAGCTCTGGGGCCAACGTCCTGACTTTC.

This chain joins TRBV7-9 and TRBJ1-1; weak D call: TRBD1 (5 bases). V was cut by 0 bases and J by 8 bases, with 16 bases left in between. CDR1 SEHNR and CDR2 FQNEAQ come from the germline V gene (reference sequence). The CDR3 is 15 residues long. In nucleotides, the CDR3 is TGTGCCAGCAGCTTAGCAGCGGGGGGATCGACCGAAGCTTTCTTT. This codes for CASSLAAGGSTEAFF.

This clonotype showed up just a few times. The chain recombines TRBV18 with TRBJ2-3; a weak D match, TRBD1 (6 bases). With 4 bases removed from V and 4 bases from J, the gap between germline ends came to 15 bases. This CDR3 has 15 amino acids. CDR1 is KGHSH and CDR2 is LQKENI in the germline V gene. For the CDR3, the DNA is TGTGCCAGCTCACTGACAGGTCAACTAGCAGATACGCAGTATTTT. It specifies CASSLTGQLADTQYF.

In its sample, this clonotype was seen many times. CDR3 in DNA: TGCAGCGTAGCTCGTTCACCCCCGACAGGGCTTAGAACAGATACGCAGTATTTT. Its protein product is CSVARSPPTGLRTDTQYF. The chain couples TRBV29-1 to TRBJ2-3, with TRBD1 matching over 7 bases. Unmatched junction bases numbered 21, after V lost 6 bases and J lost 3 bases. This CDR3 is built from 18 residues. The germline gives CDR1 SQVTM, CDR2 ANQGSEA.